One sample yielded the 23 T cell receptor beta chains listed below, sequenced in a study of monozygotic twins with inflammatory bowel disease. TCRdb re-called the 5' RACE reads; every CDR3 protein appears as one record, without DNA. The repertoire table contains about 160,000 distinct CDR3 sequences. The sequencing input was blood. The source of these receptors is a human donor with ulcerative colitis or Crohn's disease, or a healthy co-twin of an affected twin (not recorded which).

The chain uses TRBV27 and TRBJ2-4. This CDR3 has 13 residues. Germline lookup yields CDR1 MNHEY and CDR2 SMNVEV (reference sequence). The CDR3: CASSLAWKNIQYF.

The chain employs TRBV5-1 and TRBJ1-2. This CDR3 has 13 residues. Germline V gives CDR1 SGHRS, CDR2 YFSETQ. The CDR3 is CASSLLRKGGYTF.

The rearrangement joins TRBV28 to TRBJ2-3. This CDR3 region has 14 residues. Germline V lookup: CDR1 MDHEN, CDR2 SYDVKM. The CDR3 protein is CASSRPPSTDTQYF.

The V and J genes are TRBV5-1 and TRBJ2-7; TCRdb selects TRBD1, and the lack of DNA leaves this call unchecked. Looked up from germline, CDR1 is SGHRS and CDR2 is YFSETQ. The CDR3 has 15 amino acids. The chain's CDR3 is CASSPLDRVTYEQYF.

The gene calls are TRBV6-1 and TRBJ2-7; TCRdb gives TRBD1 as the D gene, but with no DNA this cannot be confirmed. The CDR3 loop spans 16 amino acids. Looked up from germline, CDR1 is MNHNS and CDR2 is SASEGT. CDR3: CASSMTDRPSSYEQYF.

The rearrangement joins TRBV18 to TRBJ2-7; TCRdb names TRBD1, which stays unverified in the absence of DNA. The CDR3 sequence is 16 residues long. Germline V CDR1 and CDR2: KGHSH, LQKENI. CDR3 region: CASSPQVGQGRYEQYF.

This sequence joins TRBV7-3 and TRBJ2-2. Germline V gene lookup returns CDR1 SGHTA and CDR2 FQGTGA. There are 13 residues in the CDR3. CDR3 sequence: CASSLTITGELFF.

The V call is TRBV5-6, the J call TRBJ1-2; TCRdb proposes TRBD1, but this gene call is untestable without DNA. Germline CDR1 and CDR2: SGHDT and YYEEEE. The CDR3 runs to 18 residues. The CDR3: CASSVKWARGREHYGYTF.

The V gene is TRBV7-2, the J gene TRBJ2-5. The CDR3 runs to 12 residues. Per the germline V gene, CDR1 is SGHTA and CDR2 is FQGNSA. The CDR3 loop reads CASSLLGETQYF.

The CDR3 protein is CAWSGGQGPKQYF. This chain connects TRBV30 to TRBJ2-7; the TCRdb call, TRBD1, lacks DNA for checking. The CDR3 loop spans 13 amino acids. Germline values: CDR1 GTSNPN, CDR2 SVGIG (reference sequence). The whole variable domain, filled in from reference TRBV30 and TRBJ2-7, reads SQTIHQWPATLVQPVGSPLSLECTVEGTSNPNLYWYRQAAGRGLQLLFYSVGIGQISSEVPQNLSASRPQDRQFILSSKKLLLSDSGFYLCAWSGGQGPKQYFGPGTRLTVT.

The chain joins TRBV12-3 or TRBV12-4 to TRBJ2-1. The CDR3 is 11 amino acids. CDR3 sequence reads: CASSTYIEQFF.

The chain is built from TRBV20-1 and TRBJ1-1; TCRdb's D call of TRBD1 is untestable without DNA. The CDR3 is made up of 12 amino acids. CDR1 and CDR2 from the germline V gene are DFQATT and SNEGSKA (reference sequence). The CDR3 reads CSARTGGPEAFF.

This chain connects TRBV10-3 to TRBJ1-1; TCRdb outputs TRBD1, but without DNA this stays unchecked. The germline V gene encodes CDR1 ENHRY and CDR2 SYGVKD. The CDR3 length is 12 residues. CDR3 region: CAISLREGEAFF.

The V gene is TRBV7-6, the J gene TRBJ2-3; TCRdb picks TRBD2, but there is no DNA to check that call. This CDR3 has 15 residues. CDR1 is SGHVS and CDR2 is FNYEAQ in the germline V gene. The chain's CDR3 is CASSWTSGKTDTQYF.

The CDR3 loop is CASSRGQSRTEAFF. The chain has TRBV7-9 and TRBJ1-1; the TCRdb D gene call, TRBD1, has no DNA to confirm it. The CDR3 extends over 14 amino acids. Germline CDR1 and CDR2: SEHNR and FQNEAQ (reference sequence).

The V gene is TRBV28, the J gene TRBJ2-3. The CDR3 contains 14 residues. Per the germline V gene, CDR1 is MDHEN and CDR2 is SYDVKM. The chain's CDR3 is CASSIPDTTDTQYF.

V and J are TRBV3-1 and TRBJ2-3; TCRdb picks TRBD2, but there is no DNA to check that call. Germline loops: CDR1 LGHDT, CDR2 YNNKEL (reference sequence). There are 16 residues in the CDR3. The CDR3 loop reads CASSSRTSGSGDTQYF.

CDR3: CASSVTSGGQETQYF. The chain couples TRBV5-1 to TRBJ2-5; TCRdb outputs TRBD2, but without DNA this stays unchecked. Germline V gene lookup returns CDR1 SGHRS and CDR2 YFSETQ. The CDR3 spans 15 residues.

This sequence joins TRBV7-8 and TRBJ1-2. This CDR3 contains 16 residues. Germline assignment: CDR1 SGHVS and CDR2 FQNEAQ. The CDR3 is CASSLEGQFTNYGYTF.

The chain uses TRBV5-5 and TRBJ2-7; checking the TCRdb D call of TRBD1 is not possible without DNA. This CDR3 contains 14 residues. CDR1 is SGHKS and CDR2 is YYEKEE in the germline V gene (reference sequence). The CDR3 loop is CASSVGGAMNEQYF.

CDR3 residues: CASSPGTGSSYEQYF. The chain combines TRBV6-1 with TRBJ2-7; TCRdb names TRBD1, which stays unverified in the absence of DNA. Germline V gene sequence: CDR1 MNHNS, CDR2 SASEGT. The CDR3 is made up of 15 amino acids.

V usage is TRBV7-9 and J usage is TRBJ1-5. CDR3 length equals 16 residues. CDR1 is SEHNR and CDR2 is FQNEAQ in the germline V gene (reference sequence). The CDR3 sequence: CASSPNPEDGLQPQHF.

V gene TRBV11-1 combines with J gene TRBJ1-4. This CDR3 has 18 amino acids. Germline V CDR1 and CDR2: SGHAT, FQDESV (reference sequence). CDR3: CASSMGGPRGTTNEKLFF.